This T cell receptor (beta chain) comes out of a study of OX40 agonist ivuxolimab in advanced cancers. Overall study: Patients received intravenous ivuxolimab every 2 weeks at 0.01 to 10 mg/kg. Males comprised around 80% of the group, whose mean age was 60 years (range about 20 to 90).

The assay was immunoSEQ multiplex PCR, and TCRdb's table has in-frame clones only and misses some. The sample contains around 26,000 clones, about nine tenths of which appear only once. The CDR3 is 14 amino acids. J lost 7 bases, V lost 2 bases, and 4 bases had no gene match. The V gene's germline CDR1 is SGDLS and CDR2 YYNGEE. This receptor was obtained from an adult with an advanced solid tumor such as melanoma, head and neck, liver or kidney cancer. The V call is TRBV9, the J call TRBJ2-1, with 9 bases lining up with TRBD1. This material consisted of CD4+ or CD8+ T cells sorted from blood, taken in a trial of the OX40 agonist ivuxolimab. CDR3 residues: CASSVVQGANEQFF. CDR3 sequence (DNA): TGTGCCAGCAGCGTGGTACAGGGGGCAAATGAGCAGTTCTTC. The full variable domain, with the rest looked up from reference TRBV9 and TRBJ2-1, is DSGVTQTPKHLITATGQRVTLRCSPRSGDLSVYWYQQSLDQGLQFLIQYYNGEERAKGNILERFSAQQFPDLHSELNLSSLELGDSALYFCASSVVQGANEQFFGPGTRLTVL.